These T cell receptor beta chains were read from a single sample in a study of cytomegalovirus exposure and HLA in healthy donors. The assay was immunoSEQ multiplex PCR, and TCRdb's table has in-frame clones only and misses some. The profile shows over 100,000 clones, approximately 91% of them singletons. Sequenced sample: PBMCs. These receptors all stem from a woman aged 18-35 years in good health and CMV-seronegative. CDR3s include the opening cysteine and the closing phenylalanine or tryptophan.

v_gene: TRBV28; j_gene: TRBJ1-3; CDR3aa: CASSPPTVASGNTIYF
v_gene: TRBV27; j_gene: TRBJ2-1; CDR3aa: CASSMTSGPLSSYNEQFF
v_gene: TRBV6-6; j_gene: TRBJ2-4; CDR3aa: CASSYIGSPTGGQYF
v_gene: TRBV28; j_gene: TRBJ1-2; CDR3aa: CASSSSGTGIRGYTF
v_gene: TRBV30; j_gene: TRBJ1-5; CDR3aa: CAWSHRADQPQHF
v_gene: TRBV29-1; j_gene: TRBJ2-7; CDR3aa: CSVGSAGVTYEQYF
v_gene: TRBV7-2; j_gene: TRBJ2-7; CDR3aa: CASSLAYSGGDDEQYF
v_gene: TRBV11-1; j_gene: TRBJ2-1; CDR3aa: CASRSVYGHTSEQFF
v_gene: TRBV4-2; j_gene: TRBJ2-3; CDR3aa: CASERGRNTDTQYF
v_gene: TRBV6-1; j_gene: TRBJ1-6; CDR3aa: CASSEVQANSPLHF
v_gene: TRBV6-6; j_gene: TRBJ1-6; CDR3aa: CASTSWGRADSPLHF
v_gene: TRBV6-5; j_gene: TRBJ2-1; CDR3aa: CASSYGGAGDNEQFF
v_gene: TRBV12-5; j_gene: TRBJ2-1; CDR3aa: CASGLGIAPHSSYNEQFF
v_gene: TRBV7-9; j_gene: TRBJ2-3; CDR3aa: CASSLLGTSGSGDTQYF
v_gene: TRBV10-2; j_gene: TRBJ1-3; CDR3aa: CASSEHSGNTIYF
v_gene: TRBV28; j_gene: TRBJ1-5; CDR3aa: CASSRLAAKADQPQHF
v_gene: TRBV27; j_gene: TRBJ2-1; CDR3aa: CASSPRQGTHNEQFF
v_gene: TRBV27; j_gene: TRBJ2-1; CDR3aa: CASSSGLDMNEQFF
v_gene: TRBV6-5; j_gene: TRBJ2-6; CDR3aa: CASRLGGAGANVLTF
v_gene: TRBV7-8; j_gene: TRBJ1-4; CDR3aa: CASSHVQATNEKLFF
v_gene: TRBV2; j_gene: TRBJ2-2; CDR3aa: CASSDQALGVVAGELFF
v_gene: TRBV15; j_gene: TRBJ1-5; CDR3aa: CATSRDKGLGQPQHF
v_gene: TRBV7-2; j_gene: TRBJ2-3; CDR3aa: CASSLSLGARDTQYF
v_gene: TRBV27; j_gene: TRBJ1-4; CDR3aa: CASKGSRGGEKLFF
v_gene: TRBV21-1; j_gene: TRBJ2-5; CDR3aa: CASSKGGTGKETQYF
v_gene: TRBV27; j_gene: TRBJ2-7; CDR3aa: CASSAGQTYEQYF
v_gene: TRBV2; j_gene: TRBJ1-2; CDR3aa: CASSAEANYGYTF
v_gene: TRBV6-5; j_gene: TRBJ2-7; CDR3aa: CASSYSGGTYEQYF
v_gene: TRBV7-9; j_gene: TRBJ2-3; CDR3aa: CASGSTDTQYF
v_gene: TRBV7-9; j_gene: TRBJ2-1; CDR3aa: CASSTPGSNEQFF
v_gene: TRBV6-5; j_gene: TRBJ1-4; CDR3aa: CASSPAGGTNEKLFF
v_gene: TRBV28; j_gene: TRBJ2-2; CDR3aa: CASSPSLGTNTGELFF
v_gene: TRBV14; j_gene: TRBJ1-1; CDR3aa: CASSQENNRFQGWTEAFF
v_gene: TRBV5-1; j_gene: TRBJ2-7; CDR3aa: CASSSGTGPHEQYF
v_gene: TRBV7-9; j_gene: TRBJ2-4; CDR3aa: CASSLGLAGGREDIQYF
v_gene: TRBV30; j_gene: TRBJ1-3; CDR3aa: CAWSVRSGSGNTIYF
v_gene: TRBV9; j_gene: TRBJ1-6; CDR3aa: CASSGRGAGSPLHF
v_gene: TRBV28; j_gene: TRBJ2-7; CDR3aa: CASSFGRGGSYEQYF
v_gene: TRBV27; j_gene: TRBJ1-2; CDR3aa: CASSSPSVGYGYTF
v_gene: TRBV7-9; j_gene: TRBJ2-2; CDR3aa: CASSLLNTGELFF
v_gene: TRBV28; j_gene: TRBJ2-3; CDR3aa: CATDQGLGVSDTQYF
v_gene: TRBV27; j_gene: TRBJ2-7; CDR3aa: CASRAGTPLIPREQYF
v_gene: TRBV4-3; j_gene: TRBJ2-1; CDR3aa: CASSQKGGENNEQFF
v_gene: TRBV5-6; j_gene: TRBJ1-2; CDR3aa: CASSQRGGGQPHTNYGYTF
v_gene: TRBV11-2; j_gene: TRBJ1-1; CDR3aa: CASSLVDRYPEAFF